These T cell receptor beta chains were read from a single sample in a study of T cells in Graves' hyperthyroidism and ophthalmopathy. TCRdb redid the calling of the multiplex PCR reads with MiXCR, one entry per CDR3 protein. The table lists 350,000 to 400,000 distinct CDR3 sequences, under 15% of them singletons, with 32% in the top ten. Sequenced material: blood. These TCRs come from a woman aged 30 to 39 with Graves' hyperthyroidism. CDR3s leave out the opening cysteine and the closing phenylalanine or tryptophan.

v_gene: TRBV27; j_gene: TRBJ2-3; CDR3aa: ASSTGGSTDTQY
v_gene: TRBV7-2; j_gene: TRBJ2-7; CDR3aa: ASSSTGTYHYEQY
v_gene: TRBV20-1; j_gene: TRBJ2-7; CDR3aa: SAARDGALDEQY
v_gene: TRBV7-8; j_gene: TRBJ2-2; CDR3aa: ASSYYTNTGELF
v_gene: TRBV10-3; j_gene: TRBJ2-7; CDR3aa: AIGPGTGASYEQY
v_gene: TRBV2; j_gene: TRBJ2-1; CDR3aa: ASSEYPNERF
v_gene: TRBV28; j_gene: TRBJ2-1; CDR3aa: ASSESGRPKYEQF
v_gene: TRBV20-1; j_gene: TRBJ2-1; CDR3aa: SARDRAGVSYNEQF
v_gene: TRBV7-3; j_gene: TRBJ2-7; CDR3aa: ASSLTGTSGGLYEQY
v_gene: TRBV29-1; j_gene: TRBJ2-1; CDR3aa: SFGGGSYNEQF
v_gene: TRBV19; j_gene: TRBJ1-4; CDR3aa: ASSHVPLAASDSGEKLF
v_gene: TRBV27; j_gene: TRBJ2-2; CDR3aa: ASRTFGGSTGELF
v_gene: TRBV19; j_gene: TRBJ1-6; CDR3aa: ASSHRSGSNSPLH
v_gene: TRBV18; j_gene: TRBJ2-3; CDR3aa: ASSLKAGGPADTQY
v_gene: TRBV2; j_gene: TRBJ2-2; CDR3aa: ASSGGTSGSAGELF
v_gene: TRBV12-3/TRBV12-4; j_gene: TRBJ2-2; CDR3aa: ASSLLGNGELF
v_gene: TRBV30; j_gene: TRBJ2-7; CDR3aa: AYRVLSDYEQY